Below, 22 T cell receptor beta chains from the same sample are listed, as sequenced in a study of OX40 agonist ivuxolimab in advanced cancers. Repertoires were generated with immunoSEQ multiplex PCR, while TCRdb's copy carries only in-frame clones and drops some. This table holds about 73,000 clones, roughly 90% found once. Sequenced material: CD4+ or CD8+ T cells sorted from blood, taken in a trial of the OX40 agonist ivuxolimab. The receptors stem from an adult with an advanced solid tumor such as melanoma, head and neck, liver or kidney cancer.

The chain has TRBV4-1 and TRBJ2-1; 7 bases line up with TRBD2. The V gene's germline CDR1 is MGHRA and CDR2 YSYEKL. V shed 2 bases, J shed 6 bases, and the junction held 10 bases outside the gene matches. This CDR3 contains 16 residues. The CDR3 sequence is CASSQPTSRPGNEQFF. In DNA, the CDR3 is TGCGCCAGCAGCCAACCGACTAGCAGGCCGGGCAATGAGCAGTTCTTC.

The chain combines TRBV6-1 with TRBJ2-7, with 8 nucleotides matching TRBD2. J was trimmed by 0 bases and V by 3 bases; bases with no gene match: 7. CDR3 length: 16 amino acids. The germline gives CDR1 MNHNS, CDR2 SASEGT. Here the CDR3 DNA reads TGTGCCAGCAGTGACCAAGCGGGAGCCCTCTCCTACGAGCAGTACTTC. Protein product: CASSDQAGALSYEQYF.

The chain is built from TRBV19 and TRBJ1-2, with D possibly matching TRBD1 (5 bases). CDR3 length: 14 residues. Trimming shortened V by 5 bases and J by 7 bases, and 17 bases separated the two germline ends. Germline loops: CDR1 LNHDA, CDR2 SQIVND (reference sequence). The CDR3 spells CASSPGQGYGGYTF. DNA of the CDR3: TGTGCCAGTAGTCCTGGACAAGGCTATGGTGGCTACACCTTC.

This chain connects TRBV29-1 to TRBJ2-1, with D perhaps matching TRBD1 or TRBD2 (5 bases each). This CDR3 has 10 amino acids. In germline, CDR1 is SQVTM, CDR2 ANQGSEA. The V end lost 3 bases, the J end lost 14 bases, and 11 bases lay between the germline ends. The DNA for the CDR3 is TGCAGCGTTGAGGGGACGAGGAAGTTCTTC. Translation: CSVEGTRKFF.

The rearrangement joins TRBV10-3 to TRBJ2-1; 12 bases are a match to TRBD2. The junction had 6 bases not matched to a gene; V was cut back by 4 bases and J by 8 bases. The CDR3 is made up of 15 amino acids. Germline V CDR1 and CDR2: ENHRY, SYGVKD. Here the CDR3 reads CAISVLAGGGDEQFF. CDR3 DNA: TGTGCCATCAGTGTACTAGCGGGAGGAGGGGATGAGCAGTTCTTC.

The chain joins TRBV5-6 to TRBJ1-2; the D gene is possibly TRBD1 (6 bases). Between the trimmed V and J ends, which lost 4 bases and 8 bases, there was a span of 15 bases. Germline V gene sequence: CDR1 SGHDT, CDR2 YYEEEE. CDR3 size: 13 residues. The CDR3 reads CASSRGGADGYTF. The CDR3 DNA sequence: TGTGCCAGCAGCCGAGGGGGGGCGGACGGCTACACCTTC.

The genes are TRBV10-1 and TRBJ2-1; D not certain. Trimming took off 0 bases at V and 7 bases at J, with 7 bases between the two ends. This CDR3 is 13 amino acids long. Germline-derived CDR1 and CDR2 are WNHNN and SYGVQD (reference sequence). The CDR3 is CASSESGLNEQFF. The CDR3 coding sequence is TGCGCCAGCAGTGAGTCTGGGCTTAATGAGCAGTTCTTC.

In its sample, this clone was seen a few times. The chain is built from TRBV30 and TRBJ1-1, with D uncertain. CDR1 and CDR2 (germline): GTSNPN, SVGIG (reference sequence). This CDR3 is built from 12 residues. The germline V and J ends were trimmed by 2 bases and 0 bases, with 4 bases remaining between them. The CDR3 loop reads CAWSRVNTEAFF. CDR3 nucleotides: TGTGCCTGGAGTCGAGTGAACACTGAAGCTTTCTTT.

V and J are TRBV28 and TRBJ1-2, with TRBD1 matching 7 bases. V dropped 6 bases and J dropped 4; count of bases not matched to a gene: 5. This CDR3 spans 13 amino acids. The germline V gene has CDR1 MDHEN and CDR2 SYDVKM. CDR3 nucleotides: TGTGCCAGCAGGTCGGGACAGAGCTATGGCTACACCTTC. Translation: CASRSGQSYGYTF.

The V gene is TRBV4-1, the J gene TRBJ2-1; maybe TRBD2 (6 bases). The CDR3 is 15 residues long. The germline CDR1 and CDR2 sequences are MGHRA and YSYEKL. The ends were cut back, 0 bases at V and 0 bases at J, with 6 bases in the middle. CDR3 nucleotide sequence: TGCGCCAGCAGCCAAGATAGCGGCTCCTACAATGAGCAGTTCTTC. It specifies CASSQDSGSYNEQFF.

This clone occurred a few times. The chain combines TRBV19 with TRBJ1-5; possibly TRBD1 for D (5 bases). V was pared by 4 bases and J by 6 bases, with 13 bases between. Looked up from germline, CDR1 is LNHDA and CDR2 is SQIVND (reference sequence). There are 14 residues in the CDR3. The chain's CDR3 is CASSTARAGQPQHF. CDR3 coding DNA: TGTGCCAGTAGTACGGCCAGGGCGGGTCAGCCCCAGCATTTT.

This clone has a single count. The V gene is TRBV11-1, the J gene TRBJ1-2; D not certain. Trimming cost V 3 bases and J 4 bases, with 15 bases left between them. CDR3 length: 15 residues. Germline V lookup: CDR1 SGHAT, CDR2 FQDESV (reference sequence). The CDR3 coding sequence is TGTGCCAGCAGCTTCGCGAGTCCACCTTCCTATGGCTACACCTTC. Protein: CASSFASPPSYGYTF.

V usage is TRBV11-2 and J usage is TRBJ1-1; D is unresolved. With 5 bases removed from V and 3 bases from J, the gap between germline ends came to 4 bases. CDR1 and CDR2 from the germline V gene are SGHAT and FQNNGV. CDR3 length: 11 residues. CDR3 sequence reads: CASSAHTEAFF. The CDR3 coding sequence is TGTGCCAGCAGCGCCCACACTGAAGCTTTCTTT.

The genes are TRBV5-1 and TRBJ2-1; D may be TRBD1 (6 bases). The CDR3 has 15 amino acids. Germline assignment: CDR1 SGHRS and CDR2 YFSETQ. The V and J ends lost 1 base and 5 bases respectively, with 13 bases between them. CDR3 sequence (DNA): TGCGCCAGCAGCTTGCTACCAGGGGAACACAATGAGCAGTTCTTC. It codes for CASSLLPGEHNEQFF. The full variable domain, rest sourced from reference TRBV5-1 and TRBJ2-1, is KAGVTQTPRYLIKTRGQQVTLSCSPISGHRSVSWYQQTPGQGLQFLFEYFSETQRNKGNFPGRFSGRQFSNSRSEMNVSTLELGDSALYLCASSLLPGEHNEQFFGPGTRLTVL.

The chain has TRBV6-6 and TRBJ2-1; tentative D call: TRBD1 (6 bases). CDR3 size: 16 residues. With 6 bases removed from V and 9 bases from J, the gap between germline ends came to 24 bases. Germline V lookup: CDR1 MNHNY, CDR2 SVGAGI (reference sequence). The DNA of the CDR3 is TGTGCCAGCAGCTCCCCGCAGGGGCGATTTGGCGGTGAGCAGTTCTTC. It encodes CASSSPQGRFGGEQFF.

J is TRBJ2-3 and V is TRBV11-2; D may be TRBD2 (5 bases). Between the trimmed V and J ends, which lost 0 bases and 1 base, there was a span of 8 bases. The CDR3 covers 15 residues. Germline loops: CDR1 SGHAT, CDR2 FQNNGV. The CDR3 DNA sequence: TGTGCCAGCAGCTTAGATTTCGGGGGCACAGATACGCAGTATTTT. It encodes CASSLDFGGTDTQYF.

J is TRBJ2-7 and V is TRBV28, with 7 nucleotides matching TRBD1. This CDR3 is 14 amino acids long. J was trimmed by 2 bases and V by 5 bases; bases with no gene match: 6. CDR1 MDHEN and CDR2 SYDVKM come from the germline V gene. Written as DNA, the CDR3 is TGTGCCAGCAGTACAGGGGCTCCCACCTACGAGCAGTACTTC. It specifies CASSTGAPTYEQYF.

The chain carries TRBV30 and TRBJ2-3; D not certain. The CDR3 is 13 amino acids. Germline-derived CDR1 and CDR2 are GTSNPN and SVGIG (reference sequence). Trimming removed 7 bases at V and 6 bases at J, with 17 bases between. CDR3 nucleotides: TGTGCCTATTCCCCGGTGGGGTCCGATACGCAGTATTTT. Translated, it gives CAYSPVGSDTQYF.

The CDR3 spells CASSPTRRETQYF. CDR3 DNA sequence: TGCGCCAGCAGTCCCACTCGTCGAGAGACCCAGTACTTC. The V and J genes are TRBV10-1 and TRBJ2-5; D uncertain. In germline, CDR1 is WNHNN, CDR2 SYGVQD (reference sequence). Trimming stripped 5 bases from V and 4 bases from J, with 11 bases between. The CDR3 loop spans 13 amino acids.

The rearrangement links TRBV6-6 to TRBJ2-3; no clear D gene. CDR1 and CDR2 from the germline V gene are MNHNY and SVGAGI (reference sequence). This CDR3 spans 11 amino acids. The CDR3 nucleotides are TGTGTATCTCAAAGCACAGATACGCAGTATTTT. Translated: CVSQSTDTQYF.

This clone showed up just a few times. The chain is built from TRBV10-3 and TRBJ2-5; 10 bases line up with TRBD2. This CDR3 is 15 amino acids long. J was trimmed by 4 bases and V by 10 bases; bases with no gene match: 12. CDR1 ENHRY and CDR2 SYGVKD come from the germline V gene. The CDR3 DNA reads TGTGCCACTTCAAGCGGGGGGGCTGTGAGAGAGACCCAGTACTTC. Amino acids: CATSSGGAVRETQYF.

This chain connects TRBV4-1 to TRBJ2-7, with D hard to call. V lost 0 bases to trimming and J lost 4 bases, with 7 bases between them. The CDR3 length is 13 residues. The V gene's germline CDR1 is MGHRA and CDR2 YSYEKL. DNA for the CDR3: TGCGCCAGCAGCCAAGAAGTAGGATACGAGCAGTACTTC. As protein: CASSQEVGYEQYF.